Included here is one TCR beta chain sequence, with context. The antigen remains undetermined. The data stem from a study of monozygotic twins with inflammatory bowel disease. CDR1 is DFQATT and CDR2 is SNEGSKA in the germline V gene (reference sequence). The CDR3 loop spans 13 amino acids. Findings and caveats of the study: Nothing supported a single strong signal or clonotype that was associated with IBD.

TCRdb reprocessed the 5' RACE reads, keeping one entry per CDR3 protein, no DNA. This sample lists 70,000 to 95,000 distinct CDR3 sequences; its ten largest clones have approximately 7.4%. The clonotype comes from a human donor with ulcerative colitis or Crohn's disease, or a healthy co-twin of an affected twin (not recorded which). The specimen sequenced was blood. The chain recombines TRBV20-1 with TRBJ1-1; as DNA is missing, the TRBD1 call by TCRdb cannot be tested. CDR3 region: CSVTGPRGTEAFF.